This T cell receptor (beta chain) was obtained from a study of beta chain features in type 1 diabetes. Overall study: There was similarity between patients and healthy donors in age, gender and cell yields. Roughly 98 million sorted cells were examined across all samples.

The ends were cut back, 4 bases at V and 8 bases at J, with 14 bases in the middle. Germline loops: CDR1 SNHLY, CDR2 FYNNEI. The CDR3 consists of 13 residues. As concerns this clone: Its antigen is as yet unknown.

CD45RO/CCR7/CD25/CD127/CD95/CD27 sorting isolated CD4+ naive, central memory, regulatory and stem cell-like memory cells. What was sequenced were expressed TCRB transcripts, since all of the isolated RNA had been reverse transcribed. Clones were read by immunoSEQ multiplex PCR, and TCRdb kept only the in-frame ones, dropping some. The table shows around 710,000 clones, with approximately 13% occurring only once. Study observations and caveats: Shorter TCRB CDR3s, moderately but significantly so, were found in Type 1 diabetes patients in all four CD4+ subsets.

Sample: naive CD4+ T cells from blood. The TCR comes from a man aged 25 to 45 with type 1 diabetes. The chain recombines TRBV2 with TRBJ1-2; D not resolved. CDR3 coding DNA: TGTGCCAGCAGTGTTTCCGGGGATCGAGGCTACACCTTC. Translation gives CASSVSGDRGYTF.